This TCR beta chain stems from a study of a mutant IDH1 vaccine in newly diagnosed glioma (dated by TCRdb to 2020 to 2023). Notes on the research overall: The approximately 32 treated patients were around 60% male and roughly 40% female, with a mean age of approximately 40 years. Prior to enrollment, patients had been given standard therapy consisting of radiotherapy alone, temozolomide alone, or radiochemotherapy with temozolomide, with the combination given to most patients. Peripheral blood was drawn at six visits: V03 (baseline), V05, V07, V10, V12 and V13. For exploratory analyses, longitudinal TCRB deep sequencing was carried out in 25 to 30 treated patients wherever samples were available.

Reading the label with the study, this specimen's time point is: baseline, week 1 (first vaccination visit). Taken with the paper, the label for treatment or condition translates to: pre-vaccination baseline after standard-of-care therapy. Donors had newly diagnosed WHO grade 3 or 4 IDH1-mutant astrocytomas with loss of nuclear ATRX. The samples were drawn from NOA16, a multicentre, single-arm, open-label phase I trial in Germany that tested a mutant IDH1 peptide vaccine in humans for the first time. Visit V03 blood draws served as the baseline sample for immunogenicity testing. Genomic DNA for TCRB sequencing was extracted from EDTA blood using the DNeasy Blood and Tissue Kit. The method behind the library was the immunoSEQ multiplex PCR assay. Rearranged TCR beta chain sequences were amplified with the hsTCRB Kit following the manufacturer's protocol. Sequencing of TCRB libraries was carried out on an Illumina MiSeq. For the original study's pipeline: The kit vendor's proprietary platform handled demultiplexing, trimming and gene mapping. TCRdb stores this immuneACCESS table with in-frame sequences only. Part of the clones is absent; in the studies checked, under half of the shortfall reflects unresolved V genes, and no reason is known for the rest. V and J calls and clone size are as listed in that table; D and trimming were resolved from the DNA. For this sample there are nearly 15,000 clones; 80% to 90% appear just once. The top ten clonotypes cover about 10% of the sample.

A remark on this clone: This clone's antigen is unknown. No much larger clone is present one base from it, and per-base qualities are unavailable.

Counted from cysteine to phenylalanine, this CDR3 has 14 amino acids. Only the CDR3 DNA is retained, 42 bases long and in frame from the first base. V drops 3 bases and J drops 3 bases, leaving 12 bases in between. The germline V gene yields SGHRS for CDR1 and YFSETQ for CDR2. General findings and caveats noted by the study authors: Immune responses induced by the vaccine were seen in around 93% of patients across multiple MHC alleles. PBMC samples for TCRB deep sequencing were selected based on availability. No apparent relationship was observed between pseudoprogression and alterations in the top peripheral T cell clonotypes detected by TCRB sequencing. The authors noted that analyses of patient blood samples could not be reproduced because of sample limitations.

Sequenced material: PBMCs, taken from a glioma patient treated with radiotherapy, temozolomide or both. This sequence originates from a woman between 40 and 50 years old with glioma. Some clones in this sample may be carry-over from other donors' samples. Recombination connected TRBV5-1 to TRBJ1-1; matching of 6 bases hints at TRBD1 as the D gene. DNA sequence: TGCGCCAGCAGCTGGGCCCCAGGGGACACTGAAGCTTTCTTT. Its product reads: CASSWAPGDTEAFF.